These 2 T cell receptor beta chains were sequenced from one sample in a study of blood T cell repertoires in COVID-19. Some clones are missing from TCRdb's copy, which holds only in-frame ones; the method was immunoSEQ multiplex PCR. The sample yields over 200,000 clones, around nine tenths seen once. Sequencing used peripheral blood. The receptors were gathered from a man aged 35 to 55 who had recovered from COVID-19.

In its sample, this clone was seen a few times. The chain couples TRBV7-2 to TRBJ2-7; 10 bases match TRBD2. CDR3 size: 15 residues. Per germline, CDR1 SGHTA and CDR2 FQGNSA. Trimming took 1 base from V and 6 from J; bases not matched to a gene: 6. CDR3 coding DNA: TGTGCCAGCAGCTTAGAACCAGCGGGGGGGCTCGAGCAGTACTTC. Amino acids: CASSLEPAGGLEQYF.

The rearrangement links TRBV7-9 to TRBJ1-5; D unclear. V shed 4 bases and J shed 2 bases, with 15 bases lying between them. Germline V gene sequence: CDR1 SEHNR, CDR2 FQNEAQ (reference sequence). The CDR3 has 16 amino acids. In nucleotides, the CDR3 is TGTGCCAGCAGCTCAGAGGGCGCAGGCGGCAATCAGCCCCAGCATTTT. Residues: CASSSEGAGGNQPQHF.